What follows is one TCR beta chain and its context. Its antigen remains unknown. A sample-barcoded 5' primer and a J-beta primer mix were used in a second PCR of roughly 7 to 12 cycles. Via MiXCR, TCRdb re-called the 5' RACE reads, giving one row per CDR3 protein. Here the sample spans approximately 1,100,000 distinct CDR3 sequences, over 35% being singletons. From germline, CDR1 is SGHTA and CDR2 FQGNSA. V dropped 2 bases and J dropped 2 bases, with 8 bases sitting between them. This CDR3 comprises 14 residues. This record belongs to a study of blood T cells in healthy people across ages. Whole-study findings and limits: The recorded TCR beta diversity per million T cells decreased in a roughly linear manner with age.

J is TRBJ2-3 and V is TRBV7-2; D uncertain. The source of this sequence is a woman aged 55-69 years in good health. The material sequenced was blood. The DNA for the CDR3 is TGTGCCAGCAGCTTATCGAACGACACAGATACGCAGTATTTT. This translates into CASSLSNDTDTQYF.